What follows are 23 T cell receptor beta chains derived from one specimen sequenced in a study of blood T cell repertoires in COVID-19. The table came from immunoSEQ multiplex PCR; TCRdb's copy has only in-frame clones and leaves some out. The data show about 150,000 clones, with about 83% seen just once and approximately 3% held by the top ten. The sample consisted of PBMCs or T cells enriched from blood (not recorded which). These receptors were collected from a woman in her forties or fifties with acute COVID-19.

The chain joins TRBV11-3 to TRBJ2-7; TRBD1 might be the D (6 bases). This CDR3 comprises 14 residues. Germline CDR1 is SGHNT and CDR2 is YENEEA. V lost 1 base and J lost 0, with 7 bases in between. CDR3 protein: CASSLGDISYEQYF. CDR3 nucleotides: TGTGCCAGCAGCTTAGGGGACATCTCCTACGAGCAGTACTTC.

The chain couples TRBV19 to TRBJ2-1; 9 bases align to TRBD2. Germline CDR1 reads LNHDA; CDR2 reads SQIVND (reference sequence). CDR3 length: 19 residues. V was clipped by 1 base and J by 8 bases; unmatched bases: 18. CDR3 sequence (DNA): TGTGCCAGTAGTATAGTGGGGGCCTGGGCGGGAGGGCCGCAATATGAGCAGTTCTTC. Residues: CASSIVGAWAGGPQYEQFF. The whole variable domain, remainder taken from reference TRBV19 and TRBJ2-1, is DGGITQSPKYLFRKEGQNVTLSCEQNLNHDAMYWYRQDPGQGLRLIYYSQIVNDFQKGDIAEGYSVSREKKESFPLTVTSAQKNPTAFYLCASSIVGAWAGGPQYEQFFGPGTRLTVL.

V gene TRBV24-1 combines with J gene TRBJ2-5; TRBD2 aligns across 7 bases. The CDR3 has 13 amino acids. Looked up from germline, CDR1 is KGHDR and CDR2 is SFDVKD. V was pared by 3 bases and J by 5 bases, with 2 bases of the junction left unmatched. CDR3 coding DNA: TGTGCCACCAGTGATGGGGGGGTCGAGACCCAGTACTTC. This translates into CATSDGGVETQYF.

The chain uses TRBV6-1 and TRBJ1-4; the D gene is possibly TRBD1 (6 bases). The germline V gene encodes CDR1 MNHNS and CDR2 SASEGT. The CDR3 loop spans 16 amino acids. Trimming shortened V by 2 bases and J by 8 bases, and 18 bases separated the two germline ends. CDR3 protein: CASSESFGRGLEKLFF. The DNA for the CDR3 is TGTGCCAGCAGTGAAAGTTTTGGCAGGGGCTTGGAAAAACTGTTTTTT.

The chain joins TRBV9 to TRBJ2-7; 12 bases match TRBD2. There are 17 residues in the CDR3. The germline CDR1 and CDR2 sequences are SGDLS and YYNGEE. V gave up 3 bases and J gave up 1 base; unmatched junction bases: 8. The CDR3 sequence is CASSGPQGTSGSYEQYF. The DNA of the CDR3 is TGTGCCAGCAGCGGGCCCCAAGGGACTAGCGGGTCCTACGAGCAGTACTTC.

The rearrangement links TRBV11-3 to TRBJ2-1; D is unresolved. Trimming removed 4 bases from V and 3 bases from J, with 7 bases in between. CDR3 size: 13 residues. CDR1 and CDR2 from the germline V gene are SGHNT and YENEEA. CDR3 residues: CASSSPGYNEQFF. The CDR3 DNA follows: TGTGCCAGCAGCTCACCGGGCTACAATGAGCAGTTCTTC.

The chain links TRBV13 to TRBJ2-1; TRBD2 matches 8 bases. Germline V gene data show CDR1 as PRHDT and CDR2 as FYEKMQ (reference sequence). The CDR3 contains 15 residues. V shed 5 bases and J 7 bases; nucleotides not matched to a gene: 10. The CDR3 spells CASSDSGIRLNEQFF. CDR3 in DNA: TGTGCCAGCAGCGATAGCGGGATAAGGTTAAATGAGCAGTTCTTC. Drawing the rest from reference TRBV13 and TRBJ2-1, the complete variable domain is AAGVIQSPRHLIKEKRETATLKCYPIPRHDTVYWYQQGPGQDPQFLISFYEKMQSDKGSIPDRFSAQQFSDYHSELNMSSLELGDSALYFCASSDSGIRLNEQFFGPGTRLTVL.

CDR3 DNA sequence: TGCGCCAGCAGCTTGGTTGTCAGTCCCTACGAGCAGTACTTC. It translates to CASSLVVSPYEQYF. The V and J genes are TRBV5-1 and TRBJ2-7; no clear D. This CDR3 region has 14 residues. The ends were cut back, 0 bases at V and 2 bases at J, with 9 bases in the middle. Per germline, CDR1 SGHRS and CDR2 YFSETQ.

The chain employs TRBV29-1 and TRBJ1-3; no reliable D call. V gave up 3 bases and J gave up 8 bases, with 17 bases separating them. The germline V gene encodes CDR1 SQVTM and CDR2 ANQGSEA. The CDR3 contains 14 residues. The CDR3 DNA reads TGCAGCGTTGATACGGTTCCCCCCCTCGACACCATATATTTT. This sequence encodes CSVDTVPPLDTIYF.

Of note for this clone: At one end the junction does not follow the germline gene, possibly because of a read error. This sequence joins TRBV28 and TRBJ2-5; 8 bases are a match to TRBD2. Per germline, CDR1 MDHEN and CDR2 SYDVKM. The CDR3 is made up of 16 amino acids. In nucleotides, the CDR3 is TGTGCCAGCGGTTTAGCGGGAACCCTACTCCAAGAGACCCAGTACTTC. Amino acid sequence: CASGLAGTLLQETQYF.

The chain has TRBV28 and TRBJ2-7; TRBD2 matches at 7 bases. CDR3 length: 15 amino acids. V lost 5 bases and J lost 3; bases outside the gene matches: 10. Germline lookup yields CDR1 MDHEN and CDR2 SYDVKM. CDR3 nucleotide sequence: TGTGCCAGCAGTCCACTGGGGGGGAAATTCTACGAGCAGTACTTC. Protein: CASSPLGGKFYEQYF.

Only a few counts were recorded for this clone. The chain carries TRBV7-2 and TRBJ2-1; TRBD2 matches at 7 bases. The germline gives CDR1 SGHTA, CDR2 FQGNSA. Trimming took 5 bases from V and 7 from J; bases not matched to a gene: 8. The CDR3 covers 14 residues. The chain's CDR3 is CASSTGLVGNEQFF. The CDR3 DNA reads TGTGCCAGCAGCACCGGACTAGTGGGGAATGAGCAGTTCTTC.

This CDR3 is CASSQAGISYNEQFF. DNA of the CDR3: TGTGCCAGCAGCCAAGCAGGGATCTCCTACAATGAGCAGTTCTTC. V and J are TRBV3-1 (or the pseudogene TRBV3-2) and TRBJ2-1; D might be TRBD1 (5 bases). V lost 1 base and J 0 bases, leaving 7 bases between the germline ends. Germline CDR1 and CDR2: LGHDT and YNNKEL (reference sequence). The CDR3 has 15 residues.

The chain is built from TRBV19 and TRBJ2-1, with D uncertain. The V and J ends lost 5 bases and 3 bases respectively, with 11 bases between them. The germline gives CDR1 LNHDA, CDR2 SQIVND (reference sequence). The CDR3 runs to 14 residues. The CDR3 sequence: CASSLSLIYNEQFF. The CDR3 region has the DNA TGTGCCAGTAGTCTTAGTCTAATCTACAATGAGCAGTTCTTC. The full variable domain, its missing parts supplied by reference TRBV19 and TRBJ2-1, is DGGITQSPKYLFRKEGQNVTLSCEQNLNHDAMYWYRQDPGQGLRLIYYSQIVNDFQKGDIAEGYSVSREKKESFPLTVTSAQKNPTAFYLCASSLSLIYNEQFFGPGTRLTVL.

The chain carries TRBV4-1 and TRBJ2-2; no firm D call. Germline lookup yields CDR1 MGHRA and CDR2 YSYEKL. This CDR3 has 13 amino acids. The germline V and J ends were trimmed by 0 bases and 5 bases, with 4 bases remaining between them. In DNA, the CDR3 is TGCGCCAGCAGCCAAGAACGGACCGGGGAGCTGTTTTTT. It specifies CASSQERTGELFF.

The chain couples TRBV2 to TRBJ2-6; D is unclear. The CDR3 consists of 16 residues. Trimming cost V 1 base and J 1 base, with 8 bases left between them. Germline values: CDR1 SNHLY, CDR2 FYNNEI. The CDR3 loop is CASSEGRRSGANVLTF. The CDR3 nucleotides are TGTGCCAGCAGTGAAGGGCGGCGATCTGGGGCCAACGTCCTGACTTTC. Full variable domain (rest looked up from reference TRBV2 and TRBJ2-6): EPEVTQTPSHQVTQMGQEVILRCVPISNHLYFYWYRQILGQKVEFLVSFYNNEISEKSEIFDDQFSVERPDGSNFTLKIRSTKLEDSAMYFCASSEGRRSGANVLTFGAGSRLTVL.

V and J are TRBV3-1 (or the pseudogene TRBV3-2) and TRBJ1-2; D is perhaps TRBD1 (6 bases). The CDR3 spans 16 residues. Trimming pared 2 bases from V and 7 bases from J, leaving 20 bases between. Germline V gene sequence: CDR1 LGHDT, CDR2 YNNKEL (reference sequence). The CDR3 protein is CASSQLIRGASGGYTF. The CDR3 nucleotides are TGTGCCAGCAGCCAATTGATCAGGGGCGCCTCGGGTGGCTACACCTTC.

The chain uses TRBV9 and TRBJ2-2; D is perhaps TRBD1 (5 bases). The CDR3 contains 16 residues. The germline V gene encodes CDR1 SGDLS and CDR2 YYNGEE. The V and J ends lost 4 bases and 6 bases respectively, with 19 bases between them. This chain's CDR3 is CASSPRTNDNAGELFF. As DNA, the CDR3 is TGTGCCAGCAGCCCCCGGACAAATGATAACGCCGGGGAGCTGTTTTTT.

This chain connects TRBV28 to TRBJ2-7; TRBD2 might be the D (5 bases). CDR1 and CDR2 (germline): MDHEN, SYDVKM. The length of the CDR3 is 12 residues. V was clipped by 8 bases and J by 6 bases, with 14 bases between them. This chain's CDR3 is CASGLTRFEQYF. CDR3 bases: TGTGCCAGCGGACTGACGCGGTTCGAGCAGTACTTC.

This clone is a singleton in its sample. This chain links TRBV5-4 with TRBJ1-2, with D perhaps matching TRBD1 (6 bases). The V end lost 3 bases, the J end lost 3 bases, and 15 bases lay between the germline ends. CDR3 length equals 15 residues. Germline V lookup: CDR1 SGHNT, CDR2 YYREEE (reference sequence). DNA for the CDR3: TGTGCCAGCAGCTCCGCGGGAGGGGGGGACTATGGCTACACCTTC. Its protein is CASSSAGGGDYGYTF.

The V and J genes are TRBV2 and TRBJ2-5, with 8 bases aligning to TRBD1. V lost 5 bases, J lost 4 bases, and 9 bases stayed unmatched. CDR1 and CDR2 (germline): SNHLY, FYNNEI. This CDR3 comprises 15 residues. CDR3 residues: CASSTGTGLTETQYF. DNA of the CDR3: TGTGCCAGCAGTACCGGGACAGGTCTTACAGAGACCCAGTACTTC.

The V and J genes are TRBV4-2 and TRBJ1-5; a possible D gene is TRBD1 (5 bases). Germline-derived CDR1 and CDR2 are LGHNA and YNFKEQ. This CDR3 region has 16 residues. V lost 4 bases to trimming and J lost 3 bases, with 16 bases between them. The CDR3 DNA is TGTGCCAGCAGCCCACAACCGACAGCGTACAATCAGCCCCAGCATTTT. It specifies CASSPQPTAYNQPQHF.

The CDR3 bases are TGTGCCTGGAAGGGCGGGACTAGCTCCTACAATGAGCAGTTCTTC. Protein sequence: CAWKGGTSSYNEQFF. This chain joins TRBV30 and TRBJ2-1; 8 bases are a match to TRBD2. Germline trimming cut 4 bases from V and 0 bases from J; bases unmatched to any gene: 5. Germline CDR1 and CDR2: GTSNPN and SVGIG (reference sequence). This CDR3 is 15 amino acids long.